The 23 T cell receptor beta chains below come from one sample, sequenced in a study of Ad26.COV2.S vaccination and SARS-CoV-2 variants. Treatment: about 20 received Ad26.COV2.S at low or high dose, single or two shots; roughly 5 received placebo; per-sample allocation not given. Day 63 following the first vaccine or placebo injection was when the samples were taken. Data came from immunoSEQ multiplex PCR; TCRdb stores just in-frame clones and leaves some out. The table lists around 300,000 clones, roughly 89% of them singletons. The sequencing here drew on peripheral blood, taken in a trial of Ad26.COV2.S vaccine versus placebo. The receptors here all came from a person aged 18-60 years who received the Ad26.COV2.S COVID-19 vaccine or a placebo.

The chain recombines TRBV21-1 with TRBJ1-3; the DNA was not used to check the table's D call, TRBD1. TRBV21-1 is reported as a pseudogene. The CDR3 has 15 residues. This chain's CDR3 is CASIGDSRTGNTIYF. Written as DNA, the CDR3 is TGTGCCAGCATAGGGGACAGCCGCACTGGAAACACCATATATTTT.

The CDR3 spells CASSLVQEYSDTQYF. The CDR3 nucleotides are TGTGCCAGCAGCTTAGTACAGGAGTACTCAGATACGCAGTATTTT. V gene TRBV7-6 combines with J gene TRBJ2-3; tentatively, D is TRBD1 (5 bases). With 1 base removed from V and 4 bases from J, the gap between germline ends came to 12 bases. The germline V gene has CDR1 SGHVS and CDR2 FNYEAQ. CDR3 length equals 15 residues.

This chain links TRBV6-5 with TRBJ2-5; 12 positions agree with TRBD1. CDR1 and CDR2 (germline): MNHEY, SVGAGI. The CDR3 is 14 amino acids. V dropped 6 bases and J dropped 4; count of bases not matched to a gene: 3. CDR3 DNA: TGTGCCAGCAGGTCGGGACAGGGGGCAGAGACCCAGTACTTC. Its protein is CASRSGQGAETQYF.

This chain connects TRBV27 to TRBJ1-5; D unresolved. The V gene lost 10 bases and the J gene lost 0 bases, with 10 bases spanning the gap. This CDR3 has 13 amino acids. Looked up from germline, CDR1 is MNHEY and CDR2 is SMNVEV (reference sequence). CDR3 sequence (DNA): TGTGCCACCGCTGGAGGTAGCAATCAGCCCCAGCATTTT. Translating it yields CATAGGSNQPQHF.

V gene TRBV7-2 combines with J gene TRBJ1-1; 7 bases align to TRBD1. This CDR3 spans 16 amino acids. Germline CDR1 is SGHTA and CDR2 is FQGNSA. V gave up 5 bases and J gave up 0 bases; unmatched junction bases: 9. The CDR3 sequence is CASSGDRVTMNTEAFF. CDR3 nucleotide sequence: TGTGCCAGCAGCGGCGACAGGGTCACGATGAACACTGAAGCTTTCTTT. Using reference TRBV7-2 and TRBJ1-1 for the parts outside the CDR3, the full variable domain is GAGVSQSPSNKVTEKGKDVELRCDPISGHTALYWYRQSLGQGLEFLIYFQGNSAPDKSGLPSDRFSAERTGGSVSTLTIQRTQQEDSAVYLCASSGDRVTMNTEAFFGQGTRLTVV.

This sequence joins TRBV29-1 and TRBJ1-2; D is unclear. This CDR3 is built from 11 residues. The germline CDR1 and CDR2 sequences are SQVTM and ANQGSEA. With 5 bases removed from V and 1 base from J, the gap between germline ends came to 5 bases. The CDR3 DNA reads TGCAGCGTTCAGGATAACTATGGCTACACCTTC. It yields the protein CSVQDNYGYTF.

The chain combines TRBV5-1 with TRBJ1-1, with D uncertain. CDR1 SGHRS and CDR2 YFSETQ come from the germline V gene. CDR3 length equals 14 residues. Trimming shortened V by 5 bases and J by 0 bases, and 11 bases separated the two germline ends. This chain's CDR3 is CASSVAEMNTEAFF. CDR3 bases: TGCGCCAGCAGTGTCGCGGAAATGAACACTGAAGCTTTCTTT.

The chain combines TRBV6-5 with TRBJ2-7; 9 bases fit TRBD1. The CDR3 runs 15 residues. CDR1 is MNHEY, CDR2 SVGAGI, per germline. Trimming at V came to 4 bases and at J to 5 bases, leaving 9 bases not matched to a gene. CDR3 protein: CASSLSGTGNHEQYF. Here the CDR3 DNA reads TGTGCCAGCAGTTTATCCGGGACAGGGAATCACGAGCAGTACTTC.

The CDR3 sequence: CASSFATGGADTQYF. CDR3 sequence (DNA): TGTGCCAGCAGTTTCGCGACAGGGGGCGCAGATACGCAGTATTTT. The chain carries TRBV28 and TRBJ2-3; 10 positions agree with TRBD1. Germline values: CDR1 MDHEN, CDR2 SYDVKM. The CDR3 extends over 15 amino acids. V was pared by 3 bases and J by 4 bases, with 4 bases of the junction left unmatched.

This sequence joins TRBV11-2 and TRBJ2-7, with 15 bases fitting TRBD2. J lost 2 bases, V lost 7 bases, and 6 bases had no gene match. Germline CDR1 reads SGHAT; CDR2 reads FQNNGV. The CDR3 extends over 16 amino acids. CDR3 sequence (DNA): TGTGCCAGCACCGGGACTAGCGGGGGGACGCCCTACGAGCAGTACTTC. Its protein is CASTGTSGGTPYEQYF.

This chain links TRBV25-1 with TRBJ1-1; the D gene is possibly TRBD1 (5 bases). V lost 6 bases and J lost 6, with 20 bases in between. The CDR3 consists of 15 residues. The germline gives CDR1 MGHDK, CDR2 SYGVNS. CDR3 region: CASSVRDGGPAEAFF. In DNA, the CDR3 is TGTGCCAGCAGCGTAAGGGATGGGGGACCGGCTGAAGCTTTCTTT.

The sample holds a few counts of this clone. The rearrangement links TRBV9 to TRBJ1-1, with D possibly matching TRBD1 (6 bases). V was pared by 4 bases and J by 6 bases, with 16 bases between. CDR3 length: 14 residues. The germline V gene has CDR1 SGDLS and CDR2 YYNGEE. The CDR3 DNA follows: TGTGCCAGCAGCTACGGGACAATCTTCGCTGAAGCTTTCTTT. It encodes CASSYGTIFAEAFF.

The genes are TRBV6-2 or TRBV6-3 and TRBJ1-1; unclear D gene. V lost 0 bases and J 10 bases, leaving 9 bases between the germline ends. The CDR3 loop spans 12 amino acids. The germline CDR1 and CDR2 sequences are MNHEY and SVGEGT. CDR3 sequence: CASSYSWQRAFF. The DNA of the CDR3 is TGTGCCAGCAGTTACTCGTGGCAGAGAGCTTTCTTT.

The chain is built from TRBV5-6 and TRBJ2-7; D remains unclear. The germline V gene has CDR1 SGHDT and CDR2 YYEEEE. The CDR3 loop spans 11 amino acids. V was clipped by 4 bases and J by 7 bases, with 9 bases between them. The CDR3 is CASSGFGEQYF. CDR3 nucleotide sequence: TGTGCCAGCAGCGGGTTCGGGGAGCAGTACTTC.

The V gene is TRBV5-6, the J gene TRBJ2-7; unclear D gene. Germline loops: CDR1 SGHDT, CDR2 YYEEEE. This CDR3 region has 12 residues. V was cut by 0 bases and J by 6 bases, with 7 bases left in between. In DNA form, the CDR3 reads TGTGCCAGCAGCTTGGGGACGGGCGAGCAGTACTTC. It specifies CASSLGTGEQYF.

The chain couples TRBV30 to TRBJ1-5; unclear D gene. This CDR3 spans 13 amino acids. Between the trimmed V and J ends, which lost 0 bases and 3 bases, there was a span of 6 bases. Germline assignment: CDR1 GTSNPN and CDR2 SVGIG (reference sequence). As DNA, the CDR3 is TGTGCCTGGAGTGTCAGTTTCAATCAGCCCCAGCATTTT. It specifies CAWSVSFNQPQHF.

This chain links TRBV12-3 or TRBV12-4 with TRBJ2-7; TRBD1 might be the D (6 bases). Trimming removed 5 bases from V and 4 bases from J, with 9 bases in between. The CDR3 runs 12 residues. As DNA, the CDR3 is TGTGCCAGCAGTAAACAGGGATACGAGCAGTACTTC. This gives the protein CASSKQGYEQYF.

The chain recombines TRBV10-3 with TRBJ2-1; the D gene is possibly TRBD1 (5 bases). The V end was cut by 7 bases, the J end by 5 bases, with 18 bases between. CDR1 and CDR2 (germline): ENHRY, SYGVKD. The CDR3 sequence is 15 residues long. The CDR3 nucleotides are TGTGCCATCAAAGGGGCAGGGTTGGGAAACAATGAGCAGTTCTTC. The encoded protein is CAIKGAGLGNNEQFF.

The chain is built from TRBV2 and TRBJ2-7; D tentatively reads TRBD1 or TRBD2 (5 bases each). V was shortened by 6 bases and J by 2 bases, with 11 bases between the two germline ends. The CDR3 contains 13 residues. CDR1 SNHLY and CDR2 FYNNEI come from the germline V gene. DNA for the CDR3: TGTGCCAGCAGCGGGGCTAGCCCCTACGAGCAGTACTTC. Translating gives CASSGASPYEQYF.

J is TRBJ2-7 and V is TRBV2; D uncertain. This CDR3 is 14 amino acids long. V was trimmed by 0 bases and J by 3 bases, leaving 9 bases between them. Per the germline V gene, CDR1 is SNHLY and CDR2 is FYNNEI. In DNA, the CDR3 is TGTGCCAGCAGTGAAGCATCACGGTACTACGAGCAGTACTTC. Encoded protein: CASSEASRYYEQYF.

The rearrangement joins TRBV19 to TRBJ1-4, with TRBD1 identical over 8 bases. The length of the CDR3 is 14 residues. Germline loops: CDR1 LNHDA, CDR2 SQIVND (reference sequence). The ends lost 4 bases at V and 6 bases at J; junction bases unmatched: 4. CDR3 region: CASSSRGQDEKLFF. For the CDR3, the DNA is TGTGCCAGTAGTAGCAGGGGGCAAGATGAAAAACTGTTTTTT.

This clone has only one observation. The rearrangement joins TRBV5-1 to TRBJ1-2; a weak D match, TRBD1 (5 bases). Germline lookup yields CDR1 SGHRS and CDR2 YFSETQ. This CDR3 spans 13 amino acids. Trimming removed 4 bases at V and 7 bases at J, with 14 bases between. CDR3 sequence: CASSAGPGVGYTF. The CDR3 bases are TGCGCCAGCAGCGCGGGGCCCGGGGTTGGCTACACCTTC.

This chain uses TRBV3-1 (or the pseudogene TRBV3-2) with TRBJ2-7; tentatively, D is TRBD1 (6 bases). Trimming shortened V by 0 bases and J by 1 base, and 10 bases separated the two germline ends. The germline V gene has CDR1 LGHDT and CDR2 YNNKEL (reference sequence). The CDR3 consists of 15 residues. The CDR3 bases are TGTGCCAGCAGCCAAGAAAGCAGGGGTTCCTACGAGCAGTACTTC. Protein: CASSQESRGSYEQYF.